This TCR beta chain was captured by sequencing in a study of early T cells in non-severe SARS-CoV-2 infection. This clonotype was seen more than once but under ten times. Individual cDNA molecules received unique molecular identifiers during library preparation. One entry per CDR3 protein results from TCRdb running MiXCR on the 5' RACE reads. Here the sample spans tens of thousands of distinct CDR3 sequences, 6% to 7.5% being singletons. Sequences were derived from whole blood, sampled at baseline. This sequence originates from an adult who was a healthcare worker with PCR-confirmed SARS-CoV-2 infection or an uninfected control (not recorded which).

CDR3 bases: TGTGCCAGCAACGGACAGACGAATTCACCCCTCCACTTT. This sequence encodes CASNGQTNSPLHF. This chain connects TRBV11-2 to TRBJ1-6, with TRBD1 as a possible D gene (6 bases). Germline V gives CDR1 SGHAT, CDR2 FQNNGV. The V gene lost 7 bases and the J gene lost 7 bases, with 11 bases spanning the gap. This CDR3 is built from 13 residues.